One and the same sample provided the 5 T cell receptor beta chains below, sequenced in a study of cytomegalovirus exposure and HLA in healthy donors. Amplification used 60 Vbeta primers and 13 Jbeta primers. The assay was immunoSEQ multiplex PCR, and TCRdb's table has in-frame clones only and misses some. The table has hundreds of thousands of clones, approximately 88% seen once; the top ten hold approximately 0.71%. The sample taken for sequencing was PBMCs. All receptors derive from a boy aged 2 to 10 in good health and CMV-seronegative.

With respect to this clone: The junction departs from germline at one end; a sequencing error may be responsible. The chain recombines TRBV7-7 with TRBJ2-2, with 8 bases lining up with TRBD2. The CDR3 length is 15 residues. Looked up from germline, CDR1 is SSHAT and CDR2 is FNYEAQ (reference sequence). DNA for the CDR3: TGTGCTAGCAGCAAAAGCGGGGGAGGCACCGGGGAGCTGTTTTTT. Translation: CASSKSGGGTGELFF.

This rearrangement joins TRBV29-1 to TRBJ2-1; 8 bases agree with TRBD2. The germline gives CDR1 SQVTM, CDR2 ANQGSEA. The CDR3 loop spans 14 amino acids. Losses at the gene ends were 1 base for V and 5 bases for J; bases not matched to a gene: 4. The CDR3 is CSVEGLAGHNEQFF. CDR3 nucleotides: TGCAGCGTTGAAGGCCTAGCGGGTCACAATGAGCAGTTCTTC.

The V and J genes are TRBV9 and TRBJ2-5; 14 bases line up with TRBD2. Unmatched junction bases numbered 4, after V lost 4 bases and J lost 5 bases. The CDR3 consists of 15 residues. Germline V gene sequence: CDR1 SGDLS, CDR2 YYNGEE. The CDR3 reads CASSMGLAGAETQYF. As DNA, the CDR3 is TGTGCCAGCAGCATGGGACTAGCGGGAGCTGAGACCCAGTACTTC.

This clone has only a few counts. This chain links TRBV29-1 with TRBJ2-1; tentatively, D is TRBD1 (6 bases). The CDR3 length is 16 residues. Trimming cost V 6 bases and J 2 bases, with 20 bases left between them. Germline CDR1 reads SQVTM; CDR2 reads ANQGSEA. The CDR3 loop is CSVIPTTRDTYNEQFF. The CDR3 DNA reads TGCAGCGTCATCCCCACGACTCGGGACACCTACAATGAGCAGTTCTTC.

J is TRBJ2-7 and V is TRBV4-1; 7 bases are a match to TRBD2. Germline-derived CDR1 and CDR2 are MGHRA and YSYEKL. This CDR3 has 14 amino acids. J was trimmed by 0 bases and V by 4 bases; bases with no gene match: 3. CDR3 loop: CASSRRGDSYEQYF. The CDR3 nucleotides read TGCGCCAGCAGCCGTCGGGGGGACTCCTACGAGCAGTACTTC.